This T cell receptor (beta chain) appears in the sequencing data of a study of T cells in Graves' hyperthyroidism and ophthalmopathy. At least ten counts were recorded for this clonotype. Ahead of any ophthalmopathy symptoms, the blood sample was obtained at the first diagnosis of hyperthyroidism. CDR1 and CDR2 (germline): SGHNT, YENEEA. The germline V and J ends were trimmed by 2 bases and 1 base, with 14 bases remaining between them. This CDR3 region has 16 residues. Template material for amplifying TCR beta CDR3 regions consisted of RNA transcripts. The HTBI primer set drove a first-round RT-PCR of the TCR CDR3. TCRdb itself ran the multiplex PCR reads through MiXCR, one entry per CDR3 protein. Of approximately 370,000 distinct CDR3 sequences in the sample, about a sixth were seen once.

This chain connects TRBV11-3 to TRBJ1-1; possible D gene TRBD1, 6 bases. The specimen sequenced was blood. The sequence was obtained from a woman aged 25 to 39 with Graves' hyperthyroidism that later progressed to Graves' ophthalmopathy. In nucleotides, the CDR3 is TGTGCCAGCAGCTTATCGACAGGCCATAAGAACACTGAAGCTTTCTTT. Its protein product is CASSLSTGHKNTEAFF.